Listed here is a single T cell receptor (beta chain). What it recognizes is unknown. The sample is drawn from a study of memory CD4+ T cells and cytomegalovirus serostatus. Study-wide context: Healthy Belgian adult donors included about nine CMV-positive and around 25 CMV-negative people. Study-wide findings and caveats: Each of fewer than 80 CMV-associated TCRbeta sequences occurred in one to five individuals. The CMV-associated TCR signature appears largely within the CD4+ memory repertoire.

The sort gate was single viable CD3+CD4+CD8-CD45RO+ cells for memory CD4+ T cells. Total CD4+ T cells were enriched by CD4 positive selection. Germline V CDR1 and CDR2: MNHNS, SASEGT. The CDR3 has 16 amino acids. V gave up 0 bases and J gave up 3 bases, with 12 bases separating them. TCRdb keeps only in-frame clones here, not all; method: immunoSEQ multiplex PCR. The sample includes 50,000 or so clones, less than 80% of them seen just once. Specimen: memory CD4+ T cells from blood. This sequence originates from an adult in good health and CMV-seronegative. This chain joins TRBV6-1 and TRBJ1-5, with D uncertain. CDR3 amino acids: CASSEAPPTVNQPQHF. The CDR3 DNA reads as TGTGCCAGCAGTGAAGCGCCTCCCACCGTCAATCAGCCCCAGCATTTT.